This TCR beta chain comes out of a study of T cell responses to AZD1222 COVID-19 vaccine. Across the whole study: Doses given second, at about 4 or about 12 weeks, were pooled.

Findings and limits, study-wide: Elevations in Spike-specific TCR breadth and depth followed administration of two AZD1222 doses. Epitopes outside B.1.351 and B.1.1.7 mutated regions reportedly drew nearly half of spike TCRs. None of the repertoires were sampled until the peak T cell response had passed.

The germline V gene has CDR1 SQVTM and CDR2 ANQGSEA. Trimming took off 4 bases at V and 12 bases at J, with 13 bases between the two ends. This CDR3 is built from 11 residues. Assay: immunoSEQ multiplex PCR; the TCRdb copy retains only in-frame clones and omits some. The sample includes 100,000 to 150,000 clones, 70% to 90% of them seen just once. Note on this clone: Its target is not known.

The receptor was isolated from an adult in good health. This chain links TRBV29-1 with TRBJ2-1; TRBD2 might be the D (6 bases). The material sequenced was peripheral blood, taken on day 0 of AZD1222 vaccination. CDR3: CSVGGARGQFF. The CDR3 DNA reads as TGCAGCGTTGGCGGGGCCCGCGGGCAGTTCTTC.